This note documents a single T cell receptor beta chain sequence. This clonotype came up many times. Its recognized antigen is unknown. One junction end disagrees with the germline gene, perhaps due to a read error. Libraries were made using PCR. Sequencing took place on an Illumina HiSeq 2000. The public reads were reanalyzed by TCRdb: fastp trimming at Q25, MiXCR alignment, in-frame beta chains only. Each entry is one CDR3 protein sequence, shown with its most common DNA and genes. Within this sample are about 21,000 distinct CDR3 sequences, with about 35% of them counted one time only. The top ten clonotypes cover 9% to 13% of the sample. This entry comes from a study of tumor-infiltrating lymphocytes in oesophageal squamous cell carcinoma listed by TCRdb under 2016. The CDR3 starts with the cysteine, ends with the phenylalanine, and has 14 residues. Of all the DNA, just the CDR3 is kept, 42 bases in frame from base 1. Reading the germline V gene (reference sequence) gives CDR1 SGHNT and CDR2 YYREEE.

The TCR was taken from a male donor with esophageal squamous cell carcinoma. The chain is assembled from TRBV5-4 and TRBJ2-1; 11 central bases correspond to TRBD2. Material for sequencing was esophageal tumor tissue. The CDR3 has the sequence CASSLQGMGLAVSF. The nucleotides read TGCGCCAGCAGCTTGCAGGGAATGGGACTAGCGGTCTCGTTC.